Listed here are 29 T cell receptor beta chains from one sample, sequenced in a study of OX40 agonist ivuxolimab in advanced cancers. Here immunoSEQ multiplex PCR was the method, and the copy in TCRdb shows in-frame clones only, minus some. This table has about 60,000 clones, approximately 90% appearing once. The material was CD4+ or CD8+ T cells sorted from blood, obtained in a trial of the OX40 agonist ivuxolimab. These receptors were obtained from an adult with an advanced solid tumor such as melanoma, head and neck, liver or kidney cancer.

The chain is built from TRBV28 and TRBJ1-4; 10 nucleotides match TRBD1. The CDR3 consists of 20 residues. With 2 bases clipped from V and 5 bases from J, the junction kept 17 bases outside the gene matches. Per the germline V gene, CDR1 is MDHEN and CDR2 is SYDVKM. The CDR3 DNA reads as TGTGCCAGCAGTTTACCAGTGGACAGGGGGGCGGTTGGATCAAATGAAAAACTGTTTTTT. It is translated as CASSLPVDRGAVGSNEKLFF.

The CDR3 protein is CARKRQVNSPLHF. CDR3 coding DNA: TGTGCCAGGAAGCGACAGGTTAATTCACCCCTCCACTTT. The V call is TRBV27, the J call TRBJ1-6, with D possibly being TRBD1 (6 bases). The CDR3 totals 13 residues. The V end was cut by 9 bases, the J end by 6 bases, with 12 bases between. Germline V gene data show CDR1 as MNHEY and CDR2 as SMNVEV (reference sequence).

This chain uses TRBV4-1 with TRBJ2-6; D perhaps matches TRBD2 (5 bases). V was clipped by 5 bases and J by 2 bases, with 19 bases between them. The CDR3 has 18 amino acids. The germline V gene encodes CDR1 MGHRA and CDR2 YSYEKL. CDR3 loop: CASSSRFGSLAGANVLTF. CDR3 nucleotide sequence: TGCGCCAGCAGCTCCCGGTTTGGGAGTCTAGCTGGGGCCAACGTCCTGACTTTC.

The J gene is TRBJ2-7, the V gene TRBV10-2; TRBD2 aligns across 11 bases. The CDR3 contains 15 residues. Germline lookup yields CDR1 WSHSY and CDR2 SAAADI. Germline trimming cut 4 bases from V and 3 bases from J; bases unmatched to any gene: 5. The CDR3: CASSGGTSGYYEQYV. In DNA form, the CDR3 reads TGCGCCAGCAGTGGCGGGACTAGCGGTTACTACGAGCAGTACGTC.

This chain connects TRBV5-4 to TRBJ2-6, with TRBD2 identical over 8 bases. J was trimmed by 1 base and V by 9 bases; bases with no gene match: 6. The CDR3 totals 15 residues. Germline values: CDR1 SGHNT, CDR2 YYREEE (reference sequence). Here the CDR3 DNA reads TGTGCCACCCGAGCGGGAGTGTCTGGGGCCAACGTCCTGACTTTC. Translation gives CATRAGVSGANVLTF.

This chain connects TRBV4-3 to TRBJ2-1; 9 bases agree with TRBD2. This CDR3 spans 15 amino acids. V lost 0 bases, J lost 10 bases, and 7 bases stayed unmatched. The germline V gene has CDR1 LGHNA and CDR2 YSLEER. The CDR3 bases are TGCGCCAGCAGCCAAGACGGGCTAGCGGGGCGGGAGCAGTTCTTC. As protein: CASSQDGLAGREQFF.

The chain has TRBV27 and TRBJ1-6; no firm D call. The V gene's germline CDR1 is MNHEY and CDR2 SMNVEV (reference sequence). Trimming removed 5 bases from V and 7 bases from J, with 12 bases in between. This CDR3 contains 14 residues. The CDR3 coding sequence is TGTGCCAGCAGTGCGCTCAACGGGAATTCACCCCTCCACTTT. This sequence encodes CASSALNGNSPLHF.

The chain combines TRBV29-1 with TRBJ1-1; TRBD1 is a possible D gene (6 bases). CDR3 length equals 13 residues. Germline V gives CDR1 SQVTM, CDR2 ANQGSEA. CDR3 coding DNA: TGCAGTTTGTACAGGGCCGCTAACACTGAAGCTTTCTTT. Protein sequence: CSLYRAANTEAFF.

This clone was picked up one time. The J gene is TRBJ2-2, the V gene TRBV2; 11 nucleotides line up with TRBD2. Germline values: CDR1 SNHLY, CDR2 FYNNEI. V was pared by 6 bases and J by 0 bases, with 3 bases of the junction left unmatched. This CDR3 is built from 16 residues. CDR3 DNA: TGTGCCAGCAGCGGGACTAGCGGACCGAACACCGGGGAGCTGTTTTTT. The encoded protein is CASSGTSGPNTGELFF.

The CDR3 DNA is TGTGCCAGCAGTTTTAGCGGGGGATTCACAGATACGCAGTATTTT. Translated: CASSFSGGFTDTQYF. The chain has TRBV28 and TRBJ2-3, with 9 positions matching TRBD2. Germline-derived CDR1 and CDR2 are MDHEN and SYDVKM. V shed 3 bases and J 2 bases; nucleotides not matched to a gene: 3. The CDR3 is 15 residues long.

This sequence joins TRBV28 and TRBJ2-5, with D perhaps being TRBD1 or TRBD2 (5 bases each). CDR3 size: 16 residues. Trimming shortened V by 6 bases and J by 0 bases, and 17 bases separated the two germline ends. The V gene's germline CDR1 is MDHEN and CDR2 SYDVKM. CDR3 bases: TGTGCCAGCAGACCTTGGGTGGGACCTTACCAAGAGACCCAGTACTTC. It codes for CASRPWVGPYQETQYF.

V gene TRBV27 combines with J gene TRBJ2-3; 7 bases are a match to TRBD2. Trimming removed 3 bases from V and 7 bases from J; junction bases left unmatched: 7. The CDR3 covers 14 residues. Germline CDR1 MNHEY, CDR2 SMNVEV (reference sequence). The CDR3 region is CASSFGASGNTQYF. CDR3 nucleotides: TGTGCCAGCAGTTTTGGGGCTAGCGGTAATACGCAGTATTTT.

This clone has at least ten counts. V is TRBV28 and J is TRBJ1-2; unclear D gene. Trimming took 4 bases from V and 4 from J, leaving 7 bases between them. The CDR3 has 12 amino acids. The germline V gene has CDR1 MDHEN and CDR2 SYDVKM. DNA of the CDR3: TGTGCCAGCAGTTACGGCGCCTATGGCTACACCTTC. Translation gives CASSYGAYGYTF.

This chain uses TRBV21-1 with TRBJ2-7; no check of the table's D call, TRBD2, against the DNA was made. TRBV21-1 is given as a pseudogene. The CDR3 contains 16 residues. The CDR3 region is CASSKVSGGVSYEQYV. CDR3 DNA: TGTGCCAGCAGCAAAGTAAGCGGGGGGGTCTCCTACGAGCAGTACGTC.

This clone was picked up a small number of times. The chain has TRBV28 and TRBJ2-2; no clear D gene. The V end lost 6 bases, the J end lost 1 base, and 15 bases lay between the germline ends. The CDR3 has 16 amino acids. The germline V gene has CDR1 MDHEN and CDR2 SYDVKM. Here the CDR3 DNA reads TGTGCCAGCAGGAAATGGCAGGAGCAGAACACCGGGGAGCTGTTTTTT. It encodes CASRKWQEQNTGELFF.

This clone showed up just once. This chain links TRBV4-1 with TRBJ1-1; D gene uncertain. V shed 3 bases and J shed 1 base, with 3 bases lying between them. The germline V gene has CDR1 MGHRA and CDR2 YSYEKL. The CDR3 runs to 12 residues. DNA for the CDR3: TGCGCCAGCAGCCACAGGAACACTGAAGCTTTCTTT. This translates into CASSHRNTEAFF.

The CDR3 region is CASSAGVADYNEQFF. CDR3 bases: TGTGCCAGCAGCGCCGGAGTAGCGGACTACAATGAGCAGTTCTTC. This chain links TRBV9 with TRBJ2-1; D may be TRBD2 (6 bases). The CDR3 runs 15 residues. The V end was cut by 3 bases, the J end by 3 bases, with 13 bases between. Germline values: CDR1 SGDLS, CDR2 YYNGEE.

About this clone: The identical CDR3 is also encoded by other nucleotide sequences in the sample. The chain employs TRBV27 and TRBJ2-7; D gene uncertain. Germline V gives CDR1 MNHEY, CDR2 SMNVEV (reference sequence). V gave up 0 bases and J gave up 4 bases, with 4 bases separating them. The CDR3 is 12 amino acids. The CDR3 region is CASSLSGYEQYF. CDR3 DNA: TGTGCCAGCAGTTTATCTGGGTACGAGCAGTACTTC.

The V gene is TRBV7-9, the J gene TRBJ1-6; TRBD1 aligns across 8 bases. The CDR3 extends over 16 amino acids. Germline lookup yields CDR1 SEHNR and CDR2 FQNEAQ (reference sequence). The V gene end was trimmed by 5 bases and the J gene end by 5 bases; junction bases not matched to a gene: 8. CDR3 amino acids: CASSPRPGQDNSPLHF. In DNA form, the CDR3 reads TGTGCCAGCAGCCCTAGACCGGGACAGGATAATTCACCCCTCCACTTT.

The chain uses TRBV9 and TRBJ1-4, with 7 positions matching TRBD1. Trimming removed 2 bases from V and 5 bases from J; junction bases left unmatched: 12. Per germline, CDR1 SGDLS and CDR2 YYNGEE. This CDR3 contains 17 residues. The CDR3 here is CASSVWTGQGLNEKLFF. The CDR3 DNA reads TGTGCCAGCAGCGTTTGGACAGGTCAGGGCCTAAATGAAAAACTGTTTTTT.

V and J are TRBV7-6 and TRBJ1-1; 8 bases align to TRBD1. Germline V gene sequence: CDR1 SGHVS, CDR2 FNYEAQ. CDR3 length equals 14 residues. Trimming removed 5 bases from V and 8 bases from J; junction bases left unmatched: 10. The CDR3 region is CASSQGQGRSEAFF. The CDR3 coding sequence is TGTGCCAGCAGCCAAGGACAGGGTAGGTCGGAAGCTTTCTTT.

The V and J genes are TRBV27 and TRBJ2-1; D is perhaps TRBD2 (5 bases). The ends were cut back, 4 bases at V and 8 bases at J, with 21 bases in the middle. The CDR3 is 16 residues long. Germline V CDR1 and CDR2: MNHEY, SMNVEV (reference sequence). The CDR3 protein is CASSSYGMTSSDEQFF. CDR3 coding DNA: TGTGCCAGCAGTTCCTACGGGATGACCTCAAGCGATGAGCAGTTCTTC.

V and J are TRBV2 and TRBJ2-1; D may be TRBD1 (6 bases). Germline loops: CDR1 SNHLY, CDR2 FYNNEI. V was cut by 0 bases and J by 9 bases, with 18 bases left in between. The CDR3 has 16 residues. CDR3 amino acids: CASSEAGRQGTGEQFF. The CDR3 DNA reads TGTGCCAGCAGTGAAGCGGGGCGGCAGGGGACGGGTGAGCAGTTCTTC.

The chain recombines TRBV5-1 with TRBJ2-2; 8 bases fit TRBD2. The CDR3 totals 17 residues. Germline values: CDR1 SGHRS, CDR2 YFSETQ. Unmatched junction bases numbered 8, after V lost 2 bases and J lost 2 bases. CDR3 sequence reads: CASSFPLAGPNTGELFF. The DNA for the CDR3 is TGCGCCAGCAGCTTTCCGTTAGCGGGGCCAAACACCGGGGAGCTGTTTTTT.

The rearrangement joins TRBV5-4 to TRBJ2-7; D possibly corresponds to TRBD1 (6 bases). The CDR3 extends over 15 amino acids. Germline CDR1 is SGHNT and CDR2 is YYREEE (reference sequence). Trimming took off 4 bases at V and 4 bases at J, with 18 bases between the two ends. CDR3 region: CASSQEQGSGYEQYF. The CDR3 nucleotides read TGTGCCAGCAGCCAAGAACAGGGATCGGGATACGAGCAGTACTTC.

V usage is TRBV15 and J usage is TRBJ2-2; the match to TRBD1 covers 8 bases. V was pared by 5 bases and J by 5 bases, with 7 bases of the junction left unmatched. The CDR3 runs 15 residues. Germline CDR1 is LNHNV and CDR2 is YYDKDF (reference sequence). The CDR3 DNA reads TGTGCCACCAGCCCCGGACAGGGTTTTACCGGGGAGCTGTTTTTT. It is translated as CATSPGQGFTGELFF. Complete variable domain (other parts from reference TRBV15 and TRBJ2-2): DAMVIQNPRYQVTQFGKPVTLSCSQTLNHNVMYWYQQKSSQAPKLLFHYYDKDFNNEADTPDNFQSRRPNTSFCFLDIRSPGLGDTAMYLCATSPGQGFTGELFFGEGSRLTVL.

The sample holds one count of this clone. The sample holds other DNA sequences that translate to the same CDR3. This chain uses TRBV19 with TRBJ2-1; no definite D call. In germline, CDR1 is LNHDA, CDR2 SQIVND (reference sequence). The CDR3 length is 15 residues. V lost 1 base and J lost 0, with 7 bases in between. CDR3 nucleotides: TGTGCCAGTAGTATAGGGGCTAGCTCCTACAATGAGCAGTTCTTC. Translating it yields CASSIGASSYNEQFF. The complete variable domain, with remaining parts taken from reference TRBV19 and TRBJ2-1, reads DGGITQSPKYLFRKEGQNVTLSCEQNLNHDAMYWYRQDPGQGLRLIYYSQIVNDFQKGDIAEGYSVSREKKESFPLTVTSAQKNPTAFYLCASSIGASSYNEQFFGPGTRLTVL.

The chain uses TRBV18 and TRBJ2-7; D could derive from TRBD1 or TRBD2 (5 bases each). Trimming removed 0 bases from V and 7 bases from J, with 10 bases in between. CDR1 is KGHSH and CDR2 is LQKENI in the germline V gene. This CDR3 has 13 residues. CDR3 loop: CASSPPLEGEQYV. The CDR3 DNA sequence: TGTGCCAGCTCACCACCACTTGAGGGGGAGCAGTACGTC.

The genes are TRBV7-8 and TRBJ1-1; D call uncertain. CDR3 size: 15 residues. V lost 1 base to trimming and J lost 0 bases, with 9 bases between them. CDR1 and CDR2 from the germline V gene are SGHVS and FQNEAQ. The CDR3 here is CASSLEPGLNTEAFF. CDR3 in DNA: TGTGCCAGCAGCTTAGAGCCAGGCCTGAACACTGAAGCTTTCTTT.